This note documents a single T cell receptor beta chain sequence. Its antigen is still unknown. Tregs were sorted as CD4+CD25+CD127-/low cells. Study outcomes and limitations: Tumor Treg TCRs overlapped most with tumor naive CD4+ cells.

Between the trimmed V and J ends, which lost 7 bases and 0 bases, there was a span of 10 bases. This CDR3 contains 14 residues. The germline gives CDR1 MNHEY, CDR2 SVGAGI. MiXCR, run by TCRdb on the 5' RACE reads, gives a single entry per CDR3 protein. Seen here are 50,000 to 65,000 distinct CDR3 sequences, less than 25% observed once, and the top ten hold 3.2%. The chain uses TRBV6-5 and TRBJ1-3; D uncertain. This sequence originates from a female donor with breast cancer. The material sequenced was tumor-infiltrating Tregs sorted from the breast tumor. The CDR3, as DNA: TGTGCCAGCAAGGGCTTGAGCTCTGGAAACACCATATATTTT. It yields the protein CASKGLSSGNTIYF.